Presented here are 18 T cell receptor beta chains from one specimen sequenced in a study of blood T cell repertoires in COVID-19. The protocol was immunoSEQ multiplex PCR, while the TCRdb copy is restricted to in-frame clones and leaves out a portion. Among 160,000 or so clones, approximately 88% were seen once, and the ten largest hold approximately 4.1%. Sequencing was performed on peripheral blood. These receptors were collected from a woman aged 55-69 years who had recovered from COVID-19.

The V and J genes are TRBV7-2 and TRBJ2-1; 7 bases align to TRBD1. V lost 2 bases, J lost 5 bases, and 3 bases stayed unmatched. CDR1 SGHTA and CDR2 FQGNSA come from the germline V gene. CDR3 length: 14 residues. The CDR3 DNA reads TGTGCCAGCAGCTTAACAGGGGCCCACAATGAGCAGTTCTTC. Encoded protein: CASSLTGAHNEQFF.

This clone has just one count. The chain joins TRBV24-1 to TRBJ2-5; TRBD2 might be the D (5 bases). Germline loops: CDR1 KGHDR, CDR2 SFDVKD. V shed 6 bases and J shed 4 bases, with 11 bases lying between them. CDR3 length equals 13 residues. CDR3 in amino acids: CATSRRSGETQYF. In nucleotides, the CDR3 is TGTGCCACCAGTAGGAGAAGCGGAGAGACCCAGTACTTC.

The chain uses TRBV24-1 and TRBJ1-2; TRBD1 matches at 7 bases. J was trimmed by 6 bases and V by 2 bases; bases with no gene match: 8. From germline, CDR1 is KGHDR and CDR2 SFDVKD. The CDR3 extends over 15 amino acids. The DNA of the CDR3 is TGTGCCACCAGTGATTCTAACAGGGGCAGAGATGGCTACACCTTC. The encoded protein is CATSDSNRGRDGYTF.

The V and J genes are TRBV7-2 and TRBJ2-1; possible D gene TRBD2, 5 bases. This CDR3 has 15 amino acids. Germline V lookup: CDR1 SGHTA, CDR2 FQGNSA. V was shortened by 4 bases and J by 0 bases, with 10 bases between the two germline ends. DNA for the CDR3: TGTGCCAGCAGCTCTATAGGGAGCTCCTACAATGAGCAGTTCTTC. Translation: CASSSIGSSYNEQFF.

The chain links TRBV5-1 to TRBJ1-2; no clear D gene. Trimming shortened V by 4 bases and J by 0 bases, and 10 bases separated the two germline ends. CDR3 size: 14 residues. Germline CDR1 and CDR2: SGHRS and YFSETQ. The CDR3 sequence: CASSAEPPNYGYTF. Written as DNA, the CDR3 is TGCGCCAGCAGCGCCGAGCCCCCTAACTATGGCTACACCTTC.

The genes are TRBV2 and TRBJ2-5; 8 bases are a match to TRBD2. Germline CDR1 SNHLY, CDR2 FYNNEI. CDR3 length equals 14 residues. J was trimmed by 4 bases and V by 8 bases; bases with no gene match: 9. The CDR3 region is CASRTSPSRETQYF. In DNA, the CDR3 is TGTGCCAGCCGGACTAGCCCAAGTCGAGAGACCCAGTACTTC.

This clone was detected only once. The rearrangement joins TRBV5-1 to TRBJ2-1; possibly TRBD1 for D (5 bases). The CDR3 sequence is 14 residues long. V dropped 3 bases and J dropped 5 bases, with 12 bases sitting between them. CDR1 is SGHRS and CDR2 is YFSETQ in the germline V gene. DNA for the CDR3: TGCGCCAGCAGCTGGGGCACCGAGAACAATGAGCAGTTCTTC. Protein sequence: CASSWGTENNEQFF.

This sequence joins TRBV6-5 and TRBJ2-6; D not certain. CDR1 and CDR2 from the germline V gene are MNHEY and SVGAGI. V was pared by 5 bases and J by 3 bases, with 8 bases between. There are 14 residues in the CDR3. The CDR3 sequence is CASSRNFGANVLTF. CDR3 DNA sequence: TGTGCCAGCAGTCGAAACTTTGGGGCCAACGTCCTGACTTTC.

This clone showed up just once. V and J are TRBV7-6 and TRBJ1-5, with 8 bases identical to TRBD1. CDR3 size: 16 residues. Losses at the gene ends were 1 base for V and 3 bases for J; bases not matched to a gene: 5. The germline V gene has CDR1 SGHVS and CDR2 FNYEAQ. CDR3 amino acids: CASSLGQGKTNQPQHF. The CDR3 DNA sequence: TGTGCCAGCAGCTTAGGACAGGGGAAGACCAATCAGCCCCAGCATTTT.

The chain uses TRBV19 and TRBJ2-7, with D perhaps TRBD2 (6 bases). Deletions cut 5 bases from V and 3 bases from J, with 14 bases between. Looked up from germline, CDR1 is LNHDA and CDR2 is SQIVND (reference sequence). The CDR3 has 14 amino acids. The CDR3 protein is CASSLLGGDYEQYF. The CDR3 region has the DNA TGTGCCAGTAGTCTGCTGGGAGGTGACTACGAGCAGTACTTC.

The chain recombines TRBV4-1 with TRBJ2-3, with 8 positions matching TRBD2. Losses at the gene ends were 6 bases for V and 2 bases for J; bases not matched to a gene: 10. There are 16 residues in the CDR3. CDR1 and CDR2 from the germline V gene are MGHRA and YSYEKL. This CDR3 reads CASRPPSGGYTDTQYF. In DNA, the CDR3 is TGCGCCAGCAGACCCCCTTCGGGGGGGTACACAGATACGCAGTATTTT.

This clone appeared a single time. V usage is TRBV7-2 and J usage is TRBJ2-7; D ambiguous. CDR1 and CDR2 from the germline V gene are SGHTA and FQGNSA. There are 14 residues in the CDR3. V was pared by 1 base and J by 3 bases, with 10 bases between. CDR3 DNA sequence: TGTGCCAGCAGCTTAGTGGTGAGTCTCTACGAGCAGTACTTC. It is translated as CASSLVVSLYEQYF.

The chain combines TRBV25-1 with TRBJ1-4; no clear D. Trimming stripped 6 bases from V and 3 bases from J, with 8 bases between. The CDR3 is made up of 13 amino acids. Looked up from germline, CDR1 is MGHDK and CDR2 is SYGVNS. CDR3 in amino acids: CASRRAANEKLFF. CDR3 DNA sequence: TGTGCCAGCAGGAGGGCAGCTAATGAAAAACTGTTTTTT.

To note about this clone: A read error may produce the germline difference seen at one junction end. V is TRBV5-6 and J is TRBJ1-2; the match to TRBD1 covers 7 bases. CDR1 is SGHDT and CDR2 is YYEEEE in the germline V gene. This CDR3 region has 14 residues. The CDR3 region is CASRGTGTGTVDAF. For the CDR3, the DNA is TGTGCCAGCAGGGGAACCGGGACCGGGACAGTCGACGCCTTC.

The gene calls are TRBV9 and TRBJ1-3; possible D gene TRBD1, 6 bases. Trimming shortened V by 4 bases and J by 7 bases, and 18 bases separated the two germline ends. This CDR3 is 15 amino acids long. CDR1 and CDR2 (germline): SGDLS, YYNGEE. The CDR3 bases are TGTGCCAGCAGCCCAAGCCTACAGGGCCTGAACACCATATATTTT. This encodes CASSPSLQGLNTIYF.

The V and J genes are TRBV30 and TRBJ2-7; D ambiguous. V lost 1 base and J lost 3, with 4 bases in between. CDR3 length: 11 amino acids. Germline CDR1 is GTSNPN and CDR2 is SVGIG (reference sequence). The CDR3 sequence is CAWSGSYEQYF. The CDR3, as DNA: TGTGCCTGGAGTGGCAGCTACGAGCAGTACTTC. Filled out from reference TRBV30 and TRBJ2-7, the complete variable domain reads SQTIHQWPATLVQPVGSPLSLECTVEGTSNPNLYWYRQAAGRGLQLLFYSVGIGQISSEVPQNLSASRPQDRQFILSSKKLLLSDSGFYLCAWSGSYEQYFGPGTRLTVT.

The genes are TRBV6-1 and TRBJ2-7; 8 nucleotides match TRBD1. Trimming cost V 1 base and J 3 bases; bases outside gene matches: 5. Germline V lookup: CDR1 MNHNS, CDR2 SASEGT. This CDR3 spans 15 amino acids. As DNA, the CDR3 is TGTGCCAGCAGTGAAGGGGGACAGGCTAACTACGAGCAGTACTTC. Protein product: CASSEGGQANYEQYF.

The chain is built from TRBV27 and TRBJ2-2; 8 bases align to TRBD2. CDR3 length equals 16 residues. CDR1 MNHEY and CDR2 SMNVEV come from the germline V gene (reference sequence). V shed 5 bases, J shed 6 bases, and the junction held 11 bases outside the gene matches. CDR3 DNA: TGTGCCAGCAGTCTGAGGGTAGCGGGGAGCCCCGGGGAGCTGTTTTTT. Amino acid sequence: CASSLRVAGSPGELFF.